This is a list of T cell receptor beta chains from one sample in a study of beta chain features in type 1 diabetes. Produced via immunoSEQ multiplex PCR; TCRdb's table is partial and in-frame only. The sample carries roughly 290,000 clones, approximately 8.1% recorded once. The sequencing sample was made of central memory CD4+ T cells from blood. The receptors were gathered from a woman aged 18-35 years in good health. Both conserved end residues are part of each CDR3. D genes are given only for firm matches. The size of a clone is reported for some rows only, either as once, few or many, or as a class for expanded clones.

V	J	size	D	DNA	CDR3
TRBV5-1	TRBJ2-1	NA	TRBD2	TGCGCCAGCAGCTTTACTAGCGGTACCTATGAGCAGTTCTTC	CASSFTSGTYEQFF
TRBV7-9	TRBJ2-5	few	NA	TGTGCCAGCAGCCTCGGTCACTCGGAAGAGACCCAGTACTTC	CASSLGHSEETQYF
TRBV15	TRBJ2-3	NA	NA	TGTGCCACCAGCGGCTTAAGCACAGATACGCAGTATTTT	CATSGLSTDTQYF
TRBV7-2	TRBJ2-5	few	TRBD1	TGTGCCAGCAACCGGGACAGTAACCAAGAGACCCAGTACTTC	CASNRDSNQETQYF
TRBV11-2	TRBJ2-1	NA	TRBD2	TGTGCCAGCAGCTCGGGACTAGTGAATGAGCAGTTCTTC	CASSSGLVNEQFF
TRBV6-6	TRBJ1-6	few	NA	TGTGCCAGCAACAGCCCGAATTCACCCCTCCACTTT	CASNSPNSPLHF
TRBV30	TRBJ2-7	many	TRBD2	TGTGCCTGGAGGCCCGGGAGGATCGGCGAGCAGTACTTC	CAWRPGRIGEQYF
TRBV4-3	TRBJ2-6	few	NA	TGCGCCAGCAGCCAAGACGGGGCCTCTGGGGCCAACGTCCTGACTTTC	CASSQDGASGANVLTF
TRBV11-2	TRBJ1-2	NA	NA	TGTGCCAGCAGCTTAGTTTTGGGGCATGGCTACACCTTC	CASSLVLGHGYTF
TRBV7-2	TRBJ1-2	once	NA	TGTGCCAGCAGCTATACTGGCTACACCTTC	CASSYTGYTF
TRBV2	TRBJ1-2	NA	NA	TGTGCCAGCACCCGATCGGGGGGAGGCTACACCTTC	CASTRSGGGYTF
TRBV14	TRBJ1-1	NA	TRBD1	TGTGCCAGCAGCCAAGAGAGTAAGGGGGCCACGATGAGGGACACTGAAGCTTTCTTT	CASSQESKGATMRDTEAFF
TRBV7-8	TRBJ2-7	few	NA	TGTGCCAGCAGCTTAGGATCGGGCGGATCCTACGAGCAGTACTTC	CASSLGSGGSYEQYF
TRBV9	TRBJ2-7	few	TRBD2	TGTGCCAGCAGCCCGCGGACTAGCGGGAGCAACGAGCAGTACTTC	CASSPRTSGSNEQYF
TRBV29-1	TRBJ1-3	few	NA	TGCAGCGTTGTGCCGGACACCCGCCTGAGAAACACCATATATTTT	CSVVPDTRLRNTIYF
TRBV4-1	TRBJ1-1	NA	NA	TGCGCCAGCAGCCCTCGCCGGGGGGCTGAAGCTTTCTTT	CASSPRRGAEAFF